This T cell receptor (beta chain) was identified during a study of T cell responses to AZD1222 COVID-19 vaccine (dated by TCRdb to 2020 to 2023). In the study overall: TCR sequencing covered some 250 trial participants: 200 to 210 given two doses of AZD1222 and 26 given two doses of MenACWY control vaccine. Trial participants were enrolled by age into subgroups of 18-55, 56-69 and 70-plus years, and around 140, 26 and 57 TCR-sequenced participants, respectively, were included in these subgroups. Overall study results and their limits: Reportedly, almost half of the unique spike-specific TCRs recognized epitopes lying outside the regions that are mutated in the B.1.351 and B.1.1.7 variants. In the small 56-69-year group, the increase in depth fell short of significance, most likely because of low power. After two AZD1222 doses, spike-specific TCR breadth and depth were significantly higher than at day 0 and than in MenACWY recipients. Participants were mostly white British and included more females than males, and it was suggested by the authors that clonal diversity may have been underestimated. No day 14 peak-response samples were available, so repertoires were characterized only after the peak T cell response. CD4 TCRs associated with the vaccine covered the entire spike protein, and the dominant responses were in regions 160-218 and 743-854. Only five to seven AZD1222 recipients were SARS-CoV-2 seropositive at baseline, limiting conclusions about previously exposed vaccinees.

V loses 7 bases of germline sequence and J loses 0 bases, and the interval between the two ends is 22 bases. The germline V gene (reference sequence) yields SEHNR for CDR1 and FQNEAQ for CDR2. Its CDR3 holds 19 amino acids, cysteine through phenylalanine. The only DNA kept is the CDR3, 57 bases in frame from the first base. What the time point label conveys for this sample: about 28 days (+/-7) after the second vaccine dose. Because spike-specific TCR depth and breadth did not differ between the two schedules, AZD1222 recipients who got a second dose at roughly 4 weeks were pooled with those who got a second dose at roughly 12 weeks. Vaccinee samples were obtained from the UK trials COV001 and COV002, which included a single-blind randomized controlled phase 2/3 trial of AZD1222 (ChAdOx1 nCoV-19) in healthy adults. Trial participant PBMC samples were collected at day 0 and day 28 after the second dose for TCRbeta chain sequencing.

The CDR3 regions of human TCRbeta chains were subjected to immunosequencing. As for the authors' bioinformatics: Repertoire TCRs were matched against a reference library of SARS-CoV-2-specific TCRs generated with the MIRA antigen-specificity platform. Breadth meant the fraction of unique TCRs that were SARS-CoV-2-associated, whereas depth meant the fraction of total T cells that were SARS-CoV-2-associated. Using the MIRA data, each spike-specific TCR was mapped to the spike region that the TCR reacts to and placed in a CD4 or CD8 class. Log10-transformed breadth and depth values were compared by one-way ANOVA with Sidak's multiple comparisons tests. TCRdb took this table from immuneACCESS and kept in-frame rearrangements with V and J called. Such tables lack part of the clones; where checked against another copy, unresolved V genes explain under half of the gap, and the rest is unexplained. The V and J calls and clone size are taken from that table; D and trimming were inferred from the DNA. This sample lists about 42,000 clones; roughly 84% were detected once. The top ten constitute roughly 18% of the sample.

To note about this clone: Its antigen is unknown. Base-call qualities are not available, and no considerably larger clone is one nucleotide away.

The receptor was isolated from an adult who received the AZD1222 COVID-19 vaccine. The receptor chain draws on TRBV7-9 and TRBJ2-6; the D segment might be TRBD1 or TRBD2, since each matches 5 bases. The sequencing used peripheral blood, collected 28 days after the second AZD1222 dose. The sequenced DNA is TGTGCCAGCACTTCGGGACGGACGATCGGGCGCTCTGGGGCCAACGTCCTGACTTTC. Its protein is CASTSGRTIGRSGANVLTF.